This T cell receptor (beta chain) was sequenced during a study of cytomegalovirus exposure and HLA in healthy donors. Findings and caveats of the study: The likely origin of a cluster of highly shared sequence variants was a sequencing artifact. Later analysis found that TCR beta chains associated with HLA were more clonally expanded than other, equally common chains.

A note on this clone: Its cognate antigen is unknown.

Primers included in the PCR were 60 Vbeta and 13 Jbeta primers. The authors' processing: A later analysis tallied 87 million or so unique TCR beta chains, about 11 million of them shared. Clones were sequenced by immunoSEQ multiplex PCR, and TCRdb holds only the in-frame ones, with some missing. That table furnishes V, J and clone size, whereas the DNA furnished D and trimming. The sample shows about 110,000 clones, 74% of them seen only once. V lost 0 bases and J lost 0, with 9 bases in between. This CDR3 has 15 amino acids. CDR1 is LGHNA, CDR2 YSLEER, per germline. V is TRBV4-3 and J is TRBJ2-7, with D perhaps matching TRBD1 (6 bases). Sequenced sample: PBMCs. The TCR comes from a middle-aged woman in good health and CMV-seropositive. CDR3 coding DNA: TGCGCCAGCAGCCAAGAAACAGGGAACTCCTACGAGCAGTACTTC. Protein: CASSQETGNSYEQYF.